The next 32 T cell receptor beta chains were all read from a single sample in a study of T cells in Graves' hyperthyroidism and ophthalmopathy. TCR beta CDR3 region amplification was performed from RNA transcripts. The study used the HTBI primer set for a first-round RT-PCR of the TCR CDR3. TCRdb used MiXCR to reprocess the multiplex PCR reads, holding one entry per CDR3 protein. The sample carries around 440,000 distinct CDR3 sequences, about a sixth recorded once. The sample comprised blood. The receptors derive from a woman younger than 35 with Graves' hyperthyroidism.

The chain is built from TRBV19 and TRBJ1-4, with D possibly being TRBD1 (5 bases). The CDR3 has 13 amino acids. Trimming cost V 6 bases and J 7 bases, with 12 bases left between them. Germline-derived CDR1 and CDR2 are LNHDA and SQIVND (reference sequence). CDR3 protein: CASRMAGLEKLFF. In DNA form, the CDR3 reads TGTGCCAGTAGGATGGCGGGGCTTGAAAAACTGTTTTTT.

The chain couples TRBV20-1 to TRBJ1-1; the D is unclear. Per the germline V gene, CDR1 is DFQATT and CDR2 is SNEGSKA (reference sequence). This CDR3 has 15 residues. The V gene lost 2 bases and the J gene lost 0 bases, with 13 bases spanning the gap. CDR3 residues: CSARNREDLNTEAFF. In DNA form, the CDR3 reads TGCAGTGCTAGAAATAGGGAAGATTTGAACACTGAAGCTTTCTTT.

The V gene is TRBV5-1, the J gene TRBJ2-1, with D possibly TRBD2 on 6 matching bases. From germline, CDR1 is SGHRS and CDR2 YFSETQ. The length of the CDR3 is 14 residues. The V end was cut by 1 base, the J end by 6 bases, with 11 bases between. The CDR3 is CASSLTSWVNEQFF. Written as DNA, the CDR3 is TGCGCCAGCAGCTTGACTAGCTGGGTCAATGAGCAGTTCTTC.

This clonotype was counted many times. The rearrangement links TRBV12-3 or TRBV12-4 to TRBJ2-2, with TRBD1 matching 8 bases. The CDR3 loop spans 18 amino acids. The V gene end was trimmed by 5 bases and the J gene end by 1 base; junction bases not matched to a gene: 12. CDR3 loop: CASSPQQAGTGNTGELFF. The CDR3 coding sequence is TGTGCCAGCAGTCCCCAGCAAGCCGGGACAGGGAACACCGGGGAGCTGTTTTTT.

The chain is built from TRBV19 and TRBJ2-5, with D maybe TRBD1 (6 bases). From germline, CDR1 is LNHDA and CDR2 SQIVND (reference sequence). This CDR3 contains 17 residues. The V and J ends lost 1 base and 0 bases respectively, with 15 bases between them. CDR3 region: CASSIGGGASYQETQYF. The DNA for the CDR3 is TGTGCCAGTAGTATAGGAGGGGGTGCGTCGTACCAAGAGACCCAGTACTTC. Variable domain in full (rest from reference TRBV19 and TRBJ2-5): DGGITQSPKYLFRKEGQNVTLSCEQNLNHDAMYWYRQDPGQGLRLIYYSQIVNDFQKGDIAEGYSVSREKKESFPLTVTSAQKNPTAFYLCASSIGGGASYQETQYFGPGTRLLVL.

On this clonotype: The junction departs from germline at one end; a sequencing error may be responsible. The V call is TRBV5-1, the J call TRBJ2-1; 8 nucleotides align to TRBD1. CDR1 is SGHRS, CDR2 YFSETQ, per germline. This CDR3 has 15 amino acids. Here the CDR3 reads CASSLVDRVYNKQFF. The CDR3 nucleotides read TGCGCCAGCAGCTTGGTGGACAGGGTTTACAATAAGCAGTTCTTC.

The rearrangement joins TRBV10-3 to TRBJ2-7, with 9 bases that match TRBD2. This CDR3 has 17 amino acids. Germline V CDR1 and CDR2: ENHRY, SYGVKD. Unmatched junction bases numbered 9, after V lost 3 bases and J lost 0 bases. CDR3 sequence (DNA): TGTGCCATCAGTGACCGGGGTAGCGGGAGCTCCTCCTACGAGCAGTACTTC. Amino acid sequence: CAISDRGSGSSSYEQYF.

This clonotype was seen many times. V usage is TRBV2 and J usage is TRBJ2-1, with 11 bases that match TRBD2. After removal of 6 bases from V and 6 bases from J, the junction contained 10 bases not matched to a gene. The V gene's germline CDR1 is SNHLY and CDR2 FYNNEI. There are 16 residues in the CDR3. CDR3 loop: CASSPLAGGPGNEQFF. The CDR3 DNA reads TGTGCCAGCAGCCCCTTAGCGGGAGGGCCGGGCAATGAGCAGTTCTTC.

The chain recombines TRBV20-1 with TRBJ2-5, with a possible D match to TRBD2 (7 bases). This CDR3 comprises 15 residues. Germline loops: CDR1 DFQATT, CDR2 SNEGSKA (reference sequence). With 3 bases removed from V and 0 bases from J, the gap between germline ends came to 14 bases. CDR3 loop: CSASLGGGDQETQYF. CDR3 coding DNA: TGCAGTGCTAGTCTTGGAGGGGGGGACCAAGAGACCCAGTACTTC.

This clonotype was observed a handful of times. The chain is built from TRBV29-1 and TRBJ2-7, with D possibly being TRBD1 (6 bases). V was shortened by 0 bases and J by 3 bases, with 15 bases between the two germline ends. The germline V gene encodes CDR1 SQVTM and CDR2 ANQGSEA. There are 15 residues in the CDR3. CDR3 bases: TGCAGCGTTGAAGACGGGCTCGGGACAAACTACGAGCAGTACTTC. This codes for CSVEDGLGTNYEQYF.

The genes are TRBV10-3 and TRBJ1-4; 9 bases align to TRBD1. Per germline, CDR1 ENHRY and CDR2 SYGVKD. This CDR3 is built from 13 residues. The ends lost 7 bases at V and 8 bases at J; junction bases unmatched: 5. CDR3 protein: CAITSGQGEKLFF. DNA of the CDR3: TGTGCCATCACTTCAGGACAGGGGGAAAAACTGTTTTTT.

This clonotype was recorded a few times. CDR3 bases: TGTGCCAGCAGTTACTCGTGGATCAGCTCTGGAAACACCATATATTTT. Residues: CASSYSWISSGNTIYF. The V gene is TRBV6-2 or TRBV6-3, the J gene TRBJ1-3; D uncertain. Germline V CDR1 and CDR2: MNHEY, SVGEGT. This CDR3 contains 16 residues. Trimming shortened V by 0 bases and J by 0 bases, and 9 bases separated the two germline ends.

The chain couples TRBV2 to TRBJ1-2; TRBD1 matches at 10 bases. CDR1 SNHLY and CDR2 FYNNEI come from the germline V gene. The CDR3 extends over 14 amino acids. V dropped 6 bases and J dropped 4; count of bases not matched to a gene: 5. The CDR3 DNA reads as TGTGCCAGCAGACCGGGACAGGGGCCCTATGGCTACACCTTC. Its translation: CASRPGQGPYGYTF. The whole variable domain, filled in from reference TRBV2 and TRBJ1-2, reads EPEVTQTPSHQVTQMGQEVILRCVPISNHLYFYWYRQILGQKVEFLVSFYNNEISEKSEIFDDQFSVERPDGSNFTLKIRSTKLEDSAMYFCASRPGQGPYGYTFGSGTRLTVV.

J is TRBJ2-1 and V is TRBV24-1; weak D call: TRBD1 (6 bases). Trimming took off 0 bases at V and 8 bases at J, with 10 bases between the two ends. The CDR3 sequence is 14 residues long. Looked up from germline, CDR1 is KGHDR and CDR2 is SFDVKD. In nucleotides, the CDR3 is TGTGCCACCAGTGATTTGAACAGGGAATATGAGCAGTTCTTC. This translates into CATSDLNREYEQFF.

In regard to this clonotype: A clone one base away is much larger, so this may be a read error. The V and J genes are TRBV12-3 or TRBV12-4 and TRBJ2-2; TRBD1 agrees at 9 bases. The CDR3 contains 18 residues. The CDR3 protein is CASSPQQAGTGNTGEPFF. In DNA, the CDR3 is TGTGCCAGCAGTCCCCAGCAAGCCGGGACAGGGAACACCGGGGAGCCGTTTTTT.

Regarding this clonotype: A much larger clone differs from this one at a single base, so this may be a read error. The genes are TRBV7-8 and TRBJ2-7; 9 bases align to TRBD1. In germline, CDR1 is SGHVS, CDR2 FQNEAQ. The CDR3 sequence is 15 residues long. CDR3 sequence (DNA): TGTGCCAGCAGCTTTACAGGGGGCCCCAGCTACAAGCAGTACTTC. It translates to CASSFTGGPSYKQYF. The full variable domain, its missing parts supplied by reference TRBV7-8 and TRBJ2-7, is GAGVSQSPRYKVAKRGQDVALRCDPISGHVSLFWYQQALGQGPEFLTYFQNEAQLDKSGLPSDRFFAERPEGSVSTLKIQRTQQEDSAVYLCASSFTGGPSYKQYFGPGTRLTVT.

This clonotype was seen repeatedly, ten times or more. The chain combines TRBV28 with TRBJ1-5; the D is unclear. V was shortened by 6 bases and J by 5 bases, with 17 bases between the two germline ends. CDR1 is MDHEN and CDR2 is SYDVKM in the germline V gene. The CDR3 extends over 15 amino acids. Here the CDR3 reads CASRPNLRQHQPQHF. The DNA for the CDR3 is TGTGCCAGCAGACCCAACCTAAGGCAGCATCAGCCCCAGCATTTT.

This clonotype has ten or more counts. The chain uses TRBV2 and TRBJ1-1; 8 bases align to TRBD1. The CDR3 loop spans 17 amino acids. With 6 bases clipped from V and 0 bases from J, the junction kept 12 bases outside the gene matches. Germline assignment: CDR1 SNHLY and CDR2 FYNNEI. CDR3 coding DNA: TGTGCCAGCAGCAGACGCGGGACAGGAGCGATGAACACTGAAGCTTTCTTT. The encoded protein is CASSRRGTGAMNTEAFF.

This clonotype showed up just a few times. The V gene is TRBV29-1, the J gene TRBJ2-4; D is perhaps TRBD2 (5 bases). The V gene's germline CDR1 is SQVTM and CDR2 ANQGSEA. With 4 bases removed from V and 1 base from J, the gap between germline ends came to 11 bases. The CDR3 is 14 amino acids. This chain's CDR3 is CSVGQEVAKNIQYF. DNA for the CDR3: TGCAGCGTTGGGCAGGAGGTTGCCAAAAACATTCAGTACTTC.

The chain links TRBV12-3 or TRBV12-4 to TRBJ2-6; 11 bases align to TRBD2. The V and J ends lost 8 bases and 1 base, in that order; junction bases with no gene match: 19. The CDR3 spans 21 residues. The CDR3 DNA reads as TGTGCCAGCGGCCGGGGCACTAGCGGGAGTACAGTTGGATCTGGGGCCAACGTCCTGACTTTC. Amino acids: CASGRGTSGSTVGSGANVLTF.

The V call is TRBV20-1, the J call TRBJ2-5; 11 bases map to TRBD2. V lost 6 bases, J lost 2 bases, and 8 bases stayed unmatched. This CDR3 contains 15 residues. Germline CDR1 and CDR2: DFQATT and SNEGSKA (reference sequence). The chain's CDR3 is CSAPRTSGPQETQYF. The CDR3 DNA sequence: TGCAGTGCCCCGCGGACTAGCGGGCCACAAGAGACCCAGTACTTC.

In this sample, this clonotype turned up many times. V and J are TRBV6-2 or TRBV6-3 and TRBJ1-1; D is unclear. The CDR3 consists of 15 residues. V was clipped by 6 bases and J by 3 bases, with 17 bases between them. CDR1 and CDR2 (germline): MNHEY, SVGEGT. For the CDR3, the DNA is TGTGCCAGCAGCGACTTTAAATTTGGGGACACTGAAGCTTTCTTT. It yields the protein CASSDFKFGDTEAFF.

This clonotype was recorded many times. The chain uses TRBV7-8 and TRBJ1-2; maybe TRBD1 (5 bases). Trimming removed 5 bases from V and 8 bases from J, with 12 bases in between. CDR1 is SGHVS, CDR2 FQNEAQ, per germline. This CDR3 is 12 amino acids long. The CDR3: CASSPGLMGYTF. Here the CDR3 DNA reads TGTGCCAGCAGCCCAGGGTTGATGGGCTACACCTTC.

This clonotype appeared many times. V usage is TRBV20-1 and J usage is TRBJ2-7; D is possibly TRBD2 (6 bases). The V end was cut by 0 bases, the J end by 2 bases, with 17 bases between. Germline assignment: CDR1 DFQATT and CDR2 SNEGSKA (reference sequence). This CDR3 is 16 amino acids long. The CDR3 sequence is CSAREPRGERAYEQYF. The CDR3 nucleotides are TGCAGTGCTAGAGAACCCCGCGGGGAGAGGGCCTACGAGCAGTACTTC.

In this sample, this clonotype turned up many times. The J gene is TRBJ2-1, the V gene TRBV10-3; the D gene is possibly TRBD2 (6 bases). Trimming stripped 5 bases from V and 9 bases from J, with 14 bases between. The CDR3 has 13 residues. Germline CDR1 ENHRY, CDR2 SYGVKD. CDR3 sequence reads: CAISPNPSAEQFF. The DNA for the CDR3 is TGTGCCATCAGTCCGAATCCTAGCGCTGAGCAGTTCTTC.

There are a few counts of this clonotype. This chain connects TRBV4-3 to TRBJ2-7; 10 nucleotides match TRBD1. Trimming at V came to 3 bases and at J to 6 bases, leaving 11 bases not matched to a gene. CDR3 length: 16 residues. The V gene's germline CDR1 is LGHNA and CDR2 YSLEER. The CDR3 loop is CASSHHVGQGEREQYF. The CDR3 DNA reads as TGCGCCAGCAGCCACCATGTAGGACAGGGGGAGCGCGAGCAGTACTTC.

The chain uses TRBV20-1 and TRBJ2-4, with D possibly being TRBD2 (8 bases). V lost 5 bases and J 1 base, leaving 12 bases between the germline ends. Germline lookup yields CDR1 DFQATT and CDR2 SNEGSKA (reference sequence). The CDR3 is made up of 14 amino acids. CDR3 residues: CSAREGAAKNIQYF. The CDR3 nucleotides read TGCAGTGCTCGGGAGGGGGCGGCCAAAAACATTCAGTACTTC.

This clonotype turned up a few times. The CDR3 region is CSASDRGPSYGYTF. Written as DNA, the CDR3 is TGCAGCGCCTCGGACAGGGGGCCGAGCTATGGCTACACCTTC. This chain links TRBV29-1 with TRBJ1-2; TRBD1 aligns across 11 bases. The CDR3 spans 14 residues. V lost 7 bases to trimming and J lost 4 bases; unmatched junction nucleotides: 8. CDR1 and CDR2 from the germline V gene are SQVTM and ANQGSEA. The full variable domain, rest sourced from reference TRBV29-1 and TRBJ1-2, is SAVISQKPSRDICQRGTSLTIQCQVDSQVTMMFWYRQQPGQSLTLIATANQGSEATYESGFVIDKFPISRPNLTFSTLTVSNMSPEDSSIYLCSASDRGPSYGYTFGSGTRLTVV.

This chain connects TRBV7-2 to TRBJ2-2; D perhaps matches TRBD2 (7 bases). The CDR3 is 18 residues long. V shed 1 base and J shed 1 base, with 16 bases lying between them. Germline lookup yields CDR1 SGHTA and CDR2 FQGNSA. This CDR3 reads CASSLGAGGAKNTGELFF. The CDR3 nucleotides read TGTGCCAGCAGCTTAGGGGCTGGGGGGGCCAAGAACACCGGGGAGCTGTTTTTT.

This clonotype was seen a handful of times. CDR3 region: CASSFGQNSGANVLTF. The DNA for the CDR3 is TGTGCCAGCAGTTTTGGGCAGAACTCTGGGGCCAACGTCCTGACTTTC. This rearrangement joins TRBV12-3 or TRBV12-4 to TRBJ2-6; D remains ambiguous. The CDR3 contains 16 residues. Trimming took 3 bases from V and 0 from J, leaving 9 bases between them.

This chain links TRBV4-3 with TRBJ2-1; 10 bases map to TRBD2. Per the germline V gene, CDR1 is LGHNA and CDR2 is YSLEER. The length of the CDR3 is 17 residues. V lost 0 bases to trimming and J lost 5 bases; unmatched junction nucleotides: 7. The CDR3 spells CASSQDRRTSGNNEQFF. The CDR3 nucleotides read TGCGCCAGCAGCCAAGATAGGAGGACTAGCGGCAACAATGAGCAGTTCTTC.

The V gene is TRBV20-1, the J gene TRBJ1-5, with 8 nucleotides matching TRBD1. The ends lost 3 bases at V and 0 bases at J; junction bases unmatched: 7. Germline V gives CDR1 DFQATT, CDR2 SNEGSKA (reference sequence). The CDR3 extends over 16 amino acids. This CDR3 reads CSARAGQAYSNQPQHF. The CDR3 DNA follows: TGCAGTGCTAGGGCGGGACAGGCCTATAGCAATCAGCCCCAGCATTTT.